Below, one T cell receptor beta chain is given with its context. The antigen is unknown. The data were obtained in a study of CXCR3-negative and CXCR3-positive naive CD8 T cells. Notes on the study in general: Similar TRBV-TRBJ usage characterized naive CXCR3-negative and CXCR3-positive cells; memory cells differed. TRB CDR3 hydrophobicity was greater in CXCR3-positive naive cells than in CXCR3-negative naive cells.

Libraries of TRB cDNA were made by 5' RACE and carried UMIs. TCRdb re-called the 5' RACE reads, yielding one record per CDR3 amino acid sequence without DNA. The sample data list over 95,000 distinct CDR3 sequences. CDR1 and CDR2 from the germline V gene are LGHNA and YSLEER. The length of the CDR3 is 14 residues. Sequences were obtained from naive CXCR3+ CD8+ T cells from blood. Described subset: CD45RO-CCR7+CD27+CD95- naive CD8+ T cells expressing CXCR3 (TNR3+). The receptor was isolated from a human donor in good health. Some clones in this sample may be carry-over from other donors' samples. The chain uses TRBV4-3 and TRBJ2-1; the D call of TRBD2 rests on TCRdb alone, since no DNA is present to check it. CDR3 region: CASSPSTGGNEQFF.